Presented here are 21 T cell receptor beta chains from one specimen sequenced in a study of response to subunit inactivated influenza vaccine. TCRdb itself ran the RT-PCR reads through MiXCR, one entry per CDR3 protein. Of about 500,000 distinct CDR3 sequences listed, roughly 7.9% are singletons. The source material was PBMCs from blood, sampled roughly 24 months after vaccination. All receptors come from a man in his fifties or sixties who received an inactivated influenza vaccine.

The chain carries TRBV4-2 and TRBJ2-3, with TRBD2 matching over 12 bases. The CDR3 consists of 15 residues. CDR1 and CDR2 from the germline V gene are LGHNA and YNFKEQ. V lost 0 bases, J lost 5 bases, and 0 bases stayed unmatched. In nucleotides, the CDR3 is TGTGCCAGCAGCCAAGAGACTAGCGGGGGAGATACGCAGTATTTT. This translates into CASSQETSGGDTQYF.

The chain links TRBV11-2 to TRBJ2-7; 7 nucleotides align to TRBD1. The CDR3 loop spans 16 amino acids. Germline lookup yields CDR1 SGHAT and CDR2 FQNNGV. After removal of 4 bases from V and 2 bases from J, the junction contained 11 bases not matched to a gene. The CDR3 sequence: CASSSLRTGTPYEQYF. DNA of the CDR3: TGTGCCAGCAGCTCACTCCGGACAGGAACCCCCTACGAGCAGTACTTC.

The chain combines TRBV20-1 with TRBJ2-7; D unclear. Germline V lookup: CDR1 DFQATT, CDR2 SNEGSKA (reference sequence). The CDR3 loop spans 14 amino acids. V lost 5 bases and J lost 5, with 19 bases in between. The CDR3 protein is CSAHRHVQVDEQYF. CDR3 nucleotides: TGCAGTGCTCACAGACACGTCCAAGTCGACGAGCAGTACTTC.

There are many counts of this clonotype. The rearrangement links TRBV12-3 or TRBV12-4 to TRBJ2-1; TRBD2 aligns across 8 bases. J gave up 5 bases and V 6 bases, and 6 bases lay outside the gene matches. The CDR3 totals 14 residues. CDR3 sequence (DNA): TGTGCCAGCAGAGAAGCGGGAGCCCACAATGAGCAGTTCTTC. Protein product: CASREAGAHNEQFF.

At least ten counts were recorded for this clonotype. The CDR3 sequence is CAISPNSGGSTDTQYF. DNA of the CDR3: TGTGCCATCAGCCCAAATAGCGGGGGGAGCACAGATACGCAGTATTTT. The chain is built from TRBV10-3 and TRBJ2-3; 10 bases fit TRBD2. The junction had 6 bases not matched to a gene; V was cut back by 6 bases and J by 0 bases. This CDR3 is 16 amino acids long. Germline values: CDR1 ENHRY, CDR2 SYGVKD.

The V and J genes are TRBV7-2 and TRBJ2-1; D possibly matches TRBD1 or TRBD2 (5 bases each). V was trimmed by 1 base and J by 8 bases, leaving 15 bases between them. Germline CDR1 reads SGHTA; CDR2 reads FQGNSA. CDR3 length: 15 residues. The CDR3 region has the DNA TGTGCCAGCAGCTTAGGCCGGTCGGGGCGGGATGAGCAGTTCTTC. The encoded protein is CASSLGRSGRDEQFF.

Ten or more counts support this clonotype. The V call is TRBV30, the J call TRBJ2-3; D gene uncertain. This CDR3 comprises 15 residues. Germline V CDR1 and CDR2: GTSNPN, SVGIG (reference sequence). Trimming shortened V by 4 bases and J by 1 base, and 15 bases separated the two germline ends. In nucleotides, the CDR3 is TGTGCCTGGAAGACTCTCACTCGGGGCACAGATACGCAGTATTTT. As protein: CAWKTLTRGTDTQYF.

Ten or more counts support this clonotype. This chain uses TRBV7-2 with TRBJ1-5; no clear D gene. Trimming removed 5 bases at V and 3 bases at J, with 8 bases between. Germline loops: CDR1 SGHTA, CDR2 FQGNSA. The length of the CDR3 is 13 residues. The DNA for the CDR3 is TGTGCCAGCAGCGAAAACACCAATCAGCCCCAGCATTTT. Its protein product is CASSENTNQPQHF. Drawing the rest from reference TRBV7-2 and TRBJ1-5, the complete variable domain is GAGVSQSPSNKVTEKGKDVELRCDPISGHTALYWYRQSLGQGLEFLIYFQGNSAPDKSGLPSDRFSAERTGGSVSTLTIQRTQQEDSAVYLCASSENTNQPQHFGDGTRLSIL.

This clonotype came up a few times. This sequence joins TRBV6-5 and TRBJ2-6, with D uncertain. CDR3 length: 13 amino acids. Germline V gene data show CDR1 as MNHEY and CDR2 as SVGAGI. Trimming shortened V by 6 bases and J by 1 base, and 4 bases separated the two germline ends. CDR3 in amino acids: CASRRSGANVLTF. In DNA form, the CDR3 reads TGTGCCAGCAGGAGGTCTGGGGCCAACGTCCTGACTTTC.

This chain joins TRBV7-2 and TRBJ2-5; 12 nucleotides align to TRBD1. The CDR3 runs 15 residues. Trimming cost V 5 bases and J 5 bases; bases outside gene matches: 6. Germline V gene data show CDR1 as SGHTA and CDR2 as FQGNSA. The CDR3 protein is CASSLGTGGAETQYF. The CDR3 DNA reads TGTGCCAGCAGCCTAGGGACAGGGGGCGCGGAGACCCAGTACTTC.

This clonotype was detected many times. The chain carries TRBV10-3 and TRBJ2-5; 10 positions agree with TRBD2. V lost 2 bases, J lost 5 bases, and 5 bases stayed unmatched. In germline, CDR1 is ENHRY, CDR2 SYGVKD. CDR3 length: 15 amino acids. The CDR3 coding sequence is TGTGCCATCAGTGAGGACACTAGCGGGGTGGAGACCCAGTACTTC. Its translation: CAISEDTSGVETQYF.

CDR3 in amino acids: CASSSVSSGIYEQYF. The CDR3 region has the DNA TGTGCCAGCAGCTCTGTAAGCTCAGGAATCTACGAGCAGTACTTC. This sequence joins TRBV7-2 and TRBJ2-7, with no clear D. The germline V gene has CDR1 SGHTA and CDR2 FQGNSA. There are 15 residues in the CDR3. The V gene lost 4 bases and the J gene lost 3 bases, with 16 bases spanning the gap.

This clonotype was seen a few times. The chain employs TRBV5-5 and TRBJ1-1, with D possibly being TRBD1 (6 bases). CDR3 length: 16 residues. Per the germline V gene, CDR1 is SGHKS and CDR2 is YYEKEE (reference sequence). Trimming took off 5 bases at V and 5 bases at J, with 22 bases between the two ends. CDR3 DNA sequence: TGTGCCAGCAGGGTTGGGGCCCAGGGGCGGAGTACTGAAGCTTTCTTT. Amino acid sequence: CASRVGAQGRSTEAFF.

This clonotype has a count of ten or more. This sequence joins TRBV5-1 and TRBJ2-1, with D possibly matching TRBD2 (6 bases). Between the trimmed V and J ends, which lost 5 bases and 10 bases, there was a span of 10 bases. CDR3 length equals 11 residues. Germline CDR1 and CDR2: SGHRS and YFSETQ. The CDR3: CASRDGGEQFF. The CDR3 DNA sequence: TGCGCCAGCAGAGATGGGGGGGAGCAGTTCTTC.

This clonotype was found a few times. This sequence joins TRBV11-2 and TRBJ2-1; TRBD1 aligns across 9 bases. From germline, CDR1 is SGHAT and CDR2 FQNNGV. J gave up 3 bases and V 4 bases, and 4 bases lay outside the gene matches. This CDR3 spans 15 amino acids. The CDR3 DNA reads TGTGCCAGCAGCTGGACAGGGGAGTACTACAATGAGCAGTTCTTC. It yields the protein CASSWTGEYYNEQFF.

This clonotype occurred a few times. V gene TRBV9 combines with J gene TRBJ2-6, with D hard to call. Germline loops: CDR1 SGDLS, CDR2 YYNGEE. V lost 5 bases to trimming and J lost 4 bases, with 13 bases between them. This CDR3 spans 15 amino acids. The CDR3 loop reads CASSDNADGANVLTF. CDR3 nucleotides: TGTGCCAGCAGTGATAACGCCGACGGGGCCAACGTCCTGACTTTC.

In its sample, this clonotype was seen many times. The chain couples TRBV12-3 or TRBV12-4 to TRBJ2-1; 8 nucleotides line up with TRBD1. The ends lost 6 bases at V and 2 bases at J; junction bases unmatched: 15. The CDR3 is made up of 18 amino acids. CDR3 in amino acids: CASRTILGTGLTYNEQFF. The DNA of the CDR3 is TGTGCCAGCAGGACGATACTTGGGACAGGCCTTACCTACAATGAGCAGTTCTTC.

The sample holds many counts of this clonotype. The chain combines TRBV12-3 or TRBV12-4 with TRBJ2-1; 10 nucleotides agree with TRBD2. With V trimmed by 6 bases and J by 6 bases, 8 bases remained unmatched. The CDR3 spans 15 residues. CDR3 residues: CASRPGTSDRNEQFF. CDR3 DNA: TGTGCCAGCAGACCAGGGACTAGCGATCGCAATGAGCAGTTCTTC.

This clonotype occurred a few times. The CDR3 here is CASSYSTVPNTGELFF. Here the CDR3 DNA reads TGTGCCAGCAGTTACTCGACCGTACCGAACACCGGGGAGCTGTTTTTT. V is TRBV6-5 and J is TRBJ2-2, with D hard to call. V dropped 0 bases and J dropped 0 bases, with 8 bases sitting between them. The germline gives CDR1 MNHEY, CDR2 SVGAGI. This CDR3 spans 16 amino acids.

This clonotype showed up many times. V is TRBV20-1 and J is TRBJ2-3; 11 nucleotides align to TRBD2. CDR1 and CDR2 from the germline V gene are DFQATT and SNEGSKA (reference sequence). This CDR3 comprises 17 residues. V was pared by 6 bases and J by 2 bases, with 13 bases of the junction left unmatched. CDR3 sequence reads: CSAPDLRLAGFTDTQYF. CDR3 nucleotide sequence: TGCAGTGCCCCTGATCTTCGACTAGCGGGGTTCACAGATACGCAGTATTTT.

This clonotype has a handful of counts. The J gene is TRBJ2-6, the V gene TRBV11-2; unclear D gene. CDR1 is SGHAT and CDR2 is FQNNGV in the germline V gene. The CDR3 spans 16 residues. V gave up 5 bases and J gave up 1 base, with 12 bases separating them. CDR3 sequence reads: CASSTQKGSGANVLTF. The CDR3 nucleotides read TGTGCCAGCAGCACTCAAAAAGGATCTGGGGCCAACGTCCTGACTTTC.